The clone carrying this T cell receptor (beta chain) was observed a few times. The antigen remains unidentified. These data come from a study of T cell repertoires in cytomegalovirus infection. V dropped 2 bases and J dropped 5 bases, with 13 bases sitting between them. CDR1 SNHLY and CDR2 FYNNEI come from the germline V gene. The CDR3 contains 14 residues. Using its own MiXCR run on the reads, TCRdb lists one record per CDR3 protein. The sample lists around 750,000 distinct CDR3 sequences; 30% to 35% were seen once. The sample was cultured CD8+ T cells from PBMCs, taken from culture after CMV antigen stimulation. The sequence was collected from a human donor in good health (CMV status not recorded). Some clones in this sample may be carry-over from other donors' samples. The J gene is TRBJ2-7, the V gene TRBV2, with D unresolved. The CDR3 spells CASSEPGPLNEQYF. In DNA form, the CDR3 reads TGTGCCAGCAGTGAACCTGGACCCCTAAACGAGCAGTACTTC.